What follows describes a single T cell receptor (beta chain). No antigen is known for it. These data belong to a study of identical twins. Notes on the study in general: The analysis was cross-sectional rather than longitudinal within donors.

This CDR3 is 19 amino acids long. Per the germline V gene, CDR1 is LGHNA and CDR2 is YNFKEQ. Trimming took off 1 base at V and 2 bases at J, with 22 bases between the two ends. TCRdb re-called the 5' RACE reads through MiXCR, storing one row per CDR3 protein. The table lists around 1.7 million distinct CDR3 sequences, about 32% of them singletons. The V gene is TRBV4-2, the J gene TRBJ2-3, with D maybe TRBD2 (5 bases). Source material: cord blood. The sequence was obtained from a newborn girl in good health. The CDR3 DNA reads TGTGCCAGCAGCCAAGTGAAGGTTAGCGAGCCTTTTGCCACAGATACGCAGTATTTT. It is translated as CASSQVKVSEPFATDTQYF.